The 15 T cell receptor beta chains reported below all come from one sample, sequenced in a study of naive and memory T cell subsets. Both TRBC1 and TRBC2 were covered by a beta constant-region primer of two equimolar oligonucleotides. Using its own MiXCR run on the UMI-ligation and nested PCR reads, TCRdb lists one record per CDR3 protein. The sample lists around 5,700 distinct CDR3 sequences, about 6.4% seen once, with around 41% in the top ten. What was sequenced was effector memory CD8+ T cells from blood. This sample's subset: effector memory, CD45RA- CD27-. The receptors come from a human donor in good health.

V gene TRBV4-2 combines with J gene TRBJ2-6; possibly TRBD2 for D (6 bases). CDR3 length equals 18 residues. The ends were cut back, 0 bases at V and 0 bases at J, with 12 bases in the middle. The germline V gene has CDR1 LGHNA and CDR2 YNFKEQ. The CDR3 reads CASSQDVSGSSGANVLTF. The CDR3 DNA reads TGTGCCAGCAGCCAAGATGTTAGCGGCAGCTCTGGGGCCAACGTCCTGACTTTC.

The chain links TRBV20-1 to TRBJ2-5; D is possibly TRBD2 (6 bases). Trimming cost V 2 bases and J 7 bases, with 17 bases left between them. Germline values: CDR1 DFQATT, CDR2 SNEGSKA (reference sequence). The CDR3 runs 14 residues. The chain's CDR3 is CSARLTGDSGTQYF. CDR3 nucleotides: TGCAGTGCTAGACTCACCGGGGACTCTGGGACCCAGTACTTC.

This clonotype came up a few times. The rearrangement joins TRBV9 to TRBJ2-3; the match to TRBD2 covers 8 bases. Trimming took 5 bases from V and 4 from J; bases not matched to a gene: 12. Germline V gene sequence: CDR1 SGDLS, CDR2 YYNGEE. There are 16 residues in the CDR3. CDR3: CASSALGGAGADTQYF. The DNA for the CDR3 is TGTGCCAGCAGTGCTCTCGGGGGGGCCGGGGCAGATACGCAGTATTTT.

This clonotype has ten or more counts. The rearrangement links TRBV20-1 to TRBJ2-7; 8 bases are shared with TRBD1. V lost 7 bases to trimming and J lost 3 bases; unmatched junction nucleotides: 11. This CDR3 spans 14 amino acids. Germline V CDR1 and CDR2: DFQATT, SNEGSKA (reference sequence). The CDR3 nucleotides are TGCAGTGTCCGACTGCCGGGACAGGACTACGAGCAGTACTTC. Its protein is CSVRLPGQDYEQYF.

At least ten counts were recorded for this clonotype. The rearrangement uses TRBV4-2 and TRBJ1-1; TRBD1 matches at 8 bases. Trimming cost V 0 bases and J 3 bases; bases outside gene matches: 6. The CDR3 is 16 amino acids. Germline V CDR1 and CDR2: LGHNA, YNFKEQ. The CDR3 nucleotides read TGTGCCAGCAGCCAAGACCCTGGACAGGGATACACTGAAGCTTTCTTT. Protein product: CASSQDPGQGYTEAFF.

This clonotype was recorded many times. This chain joins TRBV6-2 or TRBV6-3 and TRBJ2-7, with TRBD1 identical over 9 bases. The V and J ends lost 5 bases and 6 bases, in that order; junction bases with no gene match: 5. The CDR3 extends over 13 amino acids. The germline V gene has CDR1 MNHEY and CDR2 SVGEGT. CDR3 nucleotides: TGTGCCAGCAGTGACAGGGGGATACTCGAGCAGTACTTC. It codes for CASSDRGILEQYF.

Many counts were recorded for this clonotype. The chain carries TRBV7-6 and TRBJ2-5; TRBD2 matches at 11 bases. There are 16 residues in the CDR3. The V and J ends lost 4 bases and 1 base, in that order; junction bases with no gene match: 5. CDR1 SGHVS and CDR2 FNYEAQ come from the germline V gene. This CDR3 is CASSSLAGGLQETQYF. The CDR3 DNA follows: TGTGCCAGCAGCTCCCTAGCGGGAGGACTCCAAGAGACCCAGTACTTC.

At least ten counts were recorded for this clonotype. The germline gene is not matched at one end of the junction; a read error may be the cause. This chain links TRBV7-9 with TRBJ1-2; 11 bases fit TRBD1. The CDR3 extends over 15 amino acids. Per the germline V gene, CDR1 is SEHNR and CDR2 is FQNEAQ (reference sequence). In DNA form, the CDR3 reads TGTGCTAGCAGCCAAACAGGACAGGGGGCTTATGGCTACACCTTC. Translating it yields CASSQTGQGAYGYTF.

The chain has TRBV6-4 and TRBJ2-2; 8 bases map to TRBD1. Germline CDR1 is MRHNA and CDR2 is SNTAGT. There are 14 residues in the CDR3. After removal of 7 bases from V and 3 bases from J, the junction contained 4 bases not matched to a gene. In DNA, the CDR3 is TGTGCCAGCAAGGGGACAGGAGACACCGGGGAGCTGTTTTTT. It is translated as CASKGTGDTGELFF.

At least ten counts were recorded for this clonotype. V and J are TRBV2 and TRBJ1-3, with D hard to call. CDR3 length: 16 residues. Germline lookup yields CDR1 SNHLY and CDR2 FYNNEI. The V end lost 8 bases, the J end lost 7 bases, and 24 bases lay between the germline ends. The chain's CDR3 is CASGRMETPLGNTIYF. Here the CDR3 DNA reads TGTGCCAGCGGGAGGATGGAAACACCATTGGGTAACACCATATATTTT.

This clonotype came up many times. In DNA, the CDR3 is TGCGCCAGCAGCCAACTAGCAGACATGAACACTGAAGCTTTCTTT. It specifies CASSQLADMNTEAFF. This chain links TRBV4-3 with TRBJ1-1, with D uncertain. Germline lookup yields CDR1 LGHNA and CDR2 YSLEER. V was shortened by 2 bases and J by 0 bases, with 10 bases between the two germline ends. CDR3 length: 15 residues.

This clonotype qualifies as medium-sized. The chain is built from TRBV20-1 and TRBJ2-5, with 9 bases lining up with TRBD2. CDR3 length: 14 amino acids. With 6 bases clipped from V and 1 base from J, the junction kept 6 bases outside the gene matches. Per germline, CDR1 DFQATT and CDR2 SNEGSKA (reference sequence). The CDR3 region is CSAKSGRPQETQYF. CDR3 nucleotide sequence: TGCAGTGCGAAAAGCGGGAGGCCCCAAGAGACCCAGTACTTC.

A remark on this clonotype: A much larger clone lies one base from this, so it may be a read error. The rearrangement links TRBV20-1 to TRBJ1-2, with D maybe TRBD1 (6 bases). Germline V lookup: CDR1 DFQATT, CDR2 SNEGSKA (reference sequence). The V end lost 4 bases, the J end lost 1 base, and 19 bases lay between the germline ends. The CDR3 is 16 amino acids. The CDR3 DNA reads as TGCAGTGCTACCCCGGACTACCGGGGGCGTAACTATGGCTACACCTTC. This codes for CSATPDYRGRNYGYTF.

This clonotype was counted at least ten times. The chain uses TRBV28 and TRBJ2-2, with D tentatively TRBD1 or TRBD2 (5 bases each). This CDR3 contains 14 residues. The germline V gene encodes CDR1 MDHEN and CDR2 SYDVKM. Trimming pared 1 base from V and 7 bases from J, leaving 10 bases between. The CDR3 nucleotides read TGTGCCAGCAGTTTATTACGGGACGGCGGGGAGCTGTTTTTT. Translating it yields CASSLLRDGGELFF.

The sample holds many counts of this clonotype. V and J are TRBV7-8 and TRBJ2-5; tentatively, D is TRBD1 (5 bases). The germline V and J ends were trimmed by 1 base and 3 bases, with 9 bases remaining between them. CDR1 is SGHVS, CDR2 FQNEAQ, per germline. The CDR3 has 14 amino acids. In nucleotides, the CDR3 is TGTGCCAGCAGCTTAGGGACAAGGAAAGAGACCCAGTACTTC. Residues: CASSLGTRKETQYF.